A single sample gave rise to the 14 T cell receptor beta chains below, sequenced in a study of T cell responses to AZD1222 COVID-19 vaccine (dated by TCRdb to the early 2020s). The time point label, as the study defines it: about 28 days (+/-7) after the second vaccine dose. Libraries came from the immunoSEQ multiplex PCR assay. This is the immuneACCESS table as TCRdb keeps it, with only in-frame sequences that have V and J called. A part of the clones is gone; compared with another copy, unresolved V genes explain less than half, and the rest is unexplained. This sample gives over 70,000 clones in total; nearly 90% of them show up just once. The ten most abundant clones make up about 9% of the sample. Specimen: peripheral blood, collected 28 days after the second AZD1222 dose. The source of these receptors is an adult who received the AZD1222 COVID-19 vaccine.

V and J are TRBV2 and TRBJ1-6; 9 nucleotides agree with TRBD1. The CDR3 has 14 residues. V was pared by 6 bases and J by 8 bases, with 5 bases of the junction left unmatched. Germline loops: CDR1 SNHLY, CDR2 FYNNEI. The chain's CDR3 is CASRNRGLDSPLHF. The CDR3 coding sequence is TGTGCCAGCAGAAACAGGGGGCTGGATTCACCCCTCCACTTT.

The sample holds one count of this clone. J is TRBJ2-2 and V is TRBV29-1; D unclear. Trimming stripped 4 bases from V and 4 bases from J, with 16 bases between. The CDR3 has 15 residues. The germline V gene encodes CDR1 SQVTM and CDR2 ANQGSEA. The CDR3 region is CSVVWQRSGTGELFF. CDR3 DNA: TGCAGCGTTGTCTGGCAAAGGAGTGGCACCGGGGAGCTGTTTTTT.

This clone has just one count. The V gene is TRBV24-1, the J gene TRBJ2-1, with D maybe TRBD2 (6 bases). V lost 3 bases, J lost 15 bases, and 14 bases lay in between. Germline lookup yields CDR1 KGHDR and CDR2 SFDVKD. The length of the CDR3 is 12 residues. CDR3 coding DNA: TGTGCCACCAGTGATCCCAAGGCGGGAAGGTTCTTC. It is translated as CATSDPKAGRFF.

The chain is built from TRBV5-8 and TRBJ2-1; D call uncertain. Germline V gene sequence: CDR1 SGHTS, CDR2 YDEGEE. Trimming removed 6 bases at V and 6 bases at J, with 19 bases between. This CDR3 comprises 15 residues. In nucleotides, the CDR3 is TGTGCCAGCACCATCCGAGGCCAACGTGTCAATGAGCAGTTCTTC. Protein sequence: CASTIRGQRVNEQFF.

V is TRBV18 and J is TRBJ2-1; 9 positions match TRBD2. CDR3 size: 15 residues. J was trimmed by 4 bases and V by 5 bases; bases with no gene match: 6. Germline CDR1 and CDR2: KGHSH and LQKENI. CDR3: CASSKSGRPYNEQFF. CDR3 nucleotides: TGTGCCAGCTCAAAGAGCGGGAGGCCTTACAATGAGCAGTTCTTC.

The chain links TRBV7-2 to TRBJ1-1; D remains unclear. This CDR3 spans 15 amino acids. Germline V lookup: CDR1 SGHTA, CDR2 FQGNSA. Trimming removed 5 bases from V and 4 bases from J, with 17 bases in between. As DNA, the CDR3 is TGTGCCAGCAGCCCCCCCCTCGGGTGGGGCACTGAAGCTTTCTTT. This translates into CASSPPLGWGTEAFF.

The chain is built from TRBV4-2 and TRBJ1-2; D ambiguous. The V end was cut by 0 bases, the J end by 3 bases, with 11 bases between. The CDR3 length is 15 residues. Germline assignment: CDR1 LGHNA and CDR2 YNFKEQ. The CDR3 loop reads CASSQDKGLDYGYTF. The CDR3 DNA follows: TGTGCCAGCAGCCAAGATAAAGGGTTGGACTATGGCTACACCTTC.

The chain links TRBV7-8 to TRBJ1-1; D is unresolved. V dropped 2 bases and J dropped 5 bases, with 9 bases sitting between them. The germline V gene encodes CDR1 SGHVS and CDR2 FQNEAQ. The CDR3 runs 13 residues. Here the CDR3 DNA reads TGTGCCAGCAGCTTATACGAGGGTACTGAAGCTTTCTTT. It translates to CASSLYEGTEAFF.

The genes are TRBV5-1 and TRBJ2-2; 7 bases are a match to TRBD1. After removal of 2 bases from V and 1 base from J, the junction contained 2 bases not matched to a gene. This CDR3 region has 15 residues. From germline, CDR1 is SGHRS and CDR2 YFSETQ. The CDR3 DNA follows: TGCGCCAGCAGCTTCACAGGGGTGAACACCGGGGAGCTGTTTTTT. It yields the protein CASSFTGVNTGELFF.

This chain links TRBV5-1 with TRBJ2-3; 10 bases are shared with TRBD1. V gave up 5 bases and J gave up 1 base; unmatched junction bases: 4. This CDR3 is built from 15 residues. The V gene's germline CDR1 is SGHRS and CDR2 YFSETQ. CDR3 DNA: TGCGCCAGCAGGGCGGGGACAGGGGGCACAGATACGCAGTATTTT. Its translation is CASRAGTGGTDTQYF.

This clone occurred once. The V call is TRBV12-3 or TRBV12-4, the J call TRBJ2-3; possibly TRBD2 for D (6 bases). V lost 6 bases and J lost 8, with 15 bases in between. The CDR3 totals 13 residues. The CDR3 DNA reads TGTGCCAGCAGCGACCGTGCGGGGAGTACGCAGTATTTT. It encodes CASSDRAGSTQYF.

This sequence joins TRBV4-2 and TRBJ1-3; D is uncertain. CDR1 is LGHNA and CDR2 is YNFKEQ in the germline V gene. The CDR3 extends over 11 amino acids. This CDR3 reads CAVDSGNTIYF. The CDR3 DNA reads TGTGCGGTCGACTCTGGAAACACCATATATTTT.

The rearrangement uses TRBV5-5 and TRBJ1-2; TRBD1 matches at 8 bases. Per germline, CDR1 SGHKS and CDR2 YYEKEE (reference sequence). There are 16 residues in the CDR3. Trimming took 0 bases from V and 6 from J; bases not matched to a gene: 10. The CDR3 nucleotides are TGTGCCAGCAGCTTGGACGCAGGGGGCCTTATTCATGGCTACACCTTC. This encodes CASSLDAGGLIHGYTF.

The chain couples TRBV30 to TRBJ2-5; TRBD1 agrees at 7 bases. The CDR3 has 21 residues. The V gene's germline CDR1 is GTSNPN and CDR2 SVGIG (reference sequence). With V trimmed by 0 bases and J by 2 bases, 24 bases remained unmatched. The CDR3 nucleotides are TGTGCCTGGAGTGTCGGACCCGGGGACAGACAACATTACCTCCCTCAAGAGACCCAGTACTTC. As protein: CAWSVGPGDRQHYLPQETQYF.